These T cell receptor beta chains were read from a single sample in a study of immune characteristics of hereditary and idiopathic chronic pancreatitis. Repertoires were generated with immunoSEQ multiplex PCR, while TCRdb's copy carries only in-frame clones and drops some. This sample yields about 1,400 clones, of which 69% are seen a single time; approximately 16% belongs to the top ten. The source material was pancreas tissue with hereditary chronic pancreatitis. The source is a human donor with chronic pancreatitis. Both conserved end residues are part of each CDR3. The order of the fields is J gene, V gene, clone size, D gene, CDR3 DNA, CDR3 protein. D genes are given only for firm matches. Size values are once, few and many counts, or a class for expanded clones, and some rows have none.

>TRBJ1-1|TRBV6-6|NA|NA
TGTGCCAGCAGTTACTCGAGGGGGGATGCTTTCTTT
CASSYSRGDAFF
>TRBJ1-1|TRBV4-1|large|NA
TGCGCCAGCAGCCAAGTCGGGAACACTGAAGCTTTCTTT
CASSQVGNTEAFF
>TRBJ1-1|TRBV28|NA|TRBD1
TGTGCCAGCGTAGAGAGGGGGCGTATGAACACTGAAGCTTTCTTT
CASVERGRMNTEAFF
>TRBJ2-1|TRBV9|NA|TRBD2
TGTGCCAGCAGCGCTACTAGCGGGGGGGCTGTTGAGCAGTTCTTC
CASSATSGGAVEQFF
>TRBJ2-1|TRBV20-1|NA|NA
TGCAGTGCTAGTCAGGGTTACTACAATGAGCAGTTCTTC
CSASQGYYNEQFF
>TRBJ2-1|TRBV6-5|NA|NA
TGTGCCAGCAGTTACTCGAGGGTGGGCAACAATGAGCAGTTCTTC
CASSYSRVGNNEQFF
>TRBJ2-6|TRBV28|NA|NA
TGTGCCAGCAGTTTAGGAGAAGCCTCTGGGGCCAACGTCCTGACTTTC
CASSLGEASGANVLTF
>TRBJ1-1|TRBV6-5|NA|NA
TGTGCCAGCAGTTATAGGACGGAGAACACTGAAGCTTTCTTT
CASSYRTENTEAFF
>TRBJ2-7|TRBV4-1|NA|NA
TGCGCCAGCAGCCAAGATCCGGGGCACGAGCAGTACTTC
CASSQDPGHEQYF
>TRBJ1-2|TRBV19|few|NA
TGTGCCAGTAGTATTACGAATTATGGCTACACCTTC
CASSITNYGYTF
>TRBJ2-3|TRBV2|NA|NA
TGTGCCAGCACCGGCGGGACAGATACGCAGTATTTT
CASTGGTDTQYF
>TRBJ1-1|TRBV6-5|NA|NA
TGTGCCAGCAGTTACTCGGCAGGTATGAACACTGAAGCTTTCTTT
CASSYSAGMNTEAFF